The 16 T cell receptor beta chains reported below all come from one sample, sequenced in a study of CXCR3-negative and CXCR3-positive naive CD8 T cells. Libraries were UMI-labeled 5' RACE TRB cDNA. With the 5' RACE reads reprocessed, TCRdb shows one record per CDR3 protein and no DNA. This sample's table reports 50,000 to 55,000 distinct CDR3 sequences. Sequenced material: naive CXCR3- CD8+ T cells from blood. Stated subset: CD45RO-CCR7+CD27+CD95- naive CD8+ T cells lacking CXCR3 (TNR3-). All receptors derive from a human donor in good health. Some clones in this sample may be carry-over from other donors' samples.

This chain joins TRBV30 and TRBJ2-3; checking the TCRdb D call of TRBD1 is not possible without DNA. CDR1 GTSNPN and CDR2 SVGIG come from the germline V gene (reference sequence). The CDR3 length is 13 residues. The CDR3 loop is CAYRDRTTDTQYF.

This rearrangement joins TRBV6-2 or TRBV6-3 to TRBJ1-2; TCRdb's D call of TRBD1 is untestable without DNA. CDR1 is MNHEY, CDR2 SVGEGT, per germline. This CDR3 has 13 residues. CDR3 loop: CASSYDPGYGYTF.

CDR3 loop: CASSLSALTSSYEQYF. V usage is TRBV7-2 and J usage is TRBJ2-7. Germline V gene lookup returns CDR1 SGHTA and CDR2 FQGNSA. The CDR3 consists of 16 residues.

The gene calls are TRBV19 and TRBJ2-1; lacking DNA, the TRBD2 call made by TCRdb goes unchecked. Germline CDR1 and CDR2: LNHDA and SQIVND (reference sequence). There are 15 residues in the CDR3. The CDR3 region is CASSILAGPRNEQFF.

The J gene is TRBJ2-2, the V gene TRBV7-3. The CDR3 has 14 amino acids. Germline loops: CDR1 SGHTA, CDR2 FQGTGA. CDR3 amino acids: CASSLAWNTGELFF.

The J gene is TRBJ2-7, the V gene TRBV28. The CDR3 spans 11 residues. CDR1 is MDHEN, CDR2 SYDVKM, per germline. CDR3 loop: CASMRGVEQYF.

The V and J genes are TRBV9 and TRBJ1-1; checking the TCRdb D call of TRBD1 is not possible without DNA. This CDR3 spans 15 amino acids. CDR1 is SGDLS, CDR2 YYNGEE, per germline. The CDR3 loop reads CASSGNRGRDTEAFF.

The chain combines TRBV12-3 or TRBV12-4 with TRBJ1-5; TCRdb selects TRBD1, and the lack of DNA leaves this call unchecked. This CDR3 is built from 17 residues. The CDR3 reads CASSSVTGRNSNQPQHF.

The chain joins TRBV29-1 to TRBJ2-5; absent DNA, TCRdb's TRBD1 call cannot be checked. The V gene's germline CDR1 is SQVTM and CDR2 ANQGSEA. There are 13 residues in the CDR3. CDR3 amino acids: CSVDWGGEETQYF.

This sequence joins TRBV7-9 and TRBJ2-5; TCRdb calls TRBD1, which cannot be checked without DNA. Germline V gene sequence: CDR1 SEHNR, CDR2 FQNEAQ (reference sequence). CDR3 length: 16 amino acids. CDR3 amino acids: CASSPPAQGPGETQYF. Complete variable domain (other parts from reference TRBV7-9 and TRBJ2-5): DTGVSQNPRHKITKRGQNVTFRCDPISEHNRLYWYRQTLGQGPEFLTYFQNEAQLEKSRLLSDRFSAERPKGSFSTLEIQRTEQGDSAMYLCASSPPAQGPGETQYFGPGTRLLVL.

This clonotype is classed as medium-sized by frequency. The chain is built from TRBV29-1 and TRBJ2-7. This CDR3 contains 12 residues. CDR1 and CDR2 from the germline V gene are SQVTM and ANQGSEA. CDR3 amino acids: CSVQDRPYEQYF.

The chain uses TRBV12-3 or TRBV12-4 and TRBJ2-2; the TCRdb call, TRBD1, lacks DNA for checking. The length of the CDR3 is 15 residues. The CDR3 region is CASSFGQTNTGELFF.

V and J are TRBV7-8 and TRBJ2-1; TCRdb's assignment of TRBD1 cannot be checked, as there is no DNA. Germline CDR1 SGHVS, CDR2 FQNEAQ. The CDR3 totals 14 residues. CDR3 region: CASSLAGQVNEQFF.

The chain is built from TRBV5-1 and TRBJ2-7; TCRdb lists TRBD1, though no DNA is available to test this call. Germline V gives CDR1 SGHRS, CDR2 YFSETQ. CDR3 length: 14 amino acids. CDR3 protein: CASSSGTETYEQYF.

This chain uses TRBV29-1 with TRBJ2-1; the TCRdb call, TRBD1, lacks DNA for checking. CDR3 length: 14 residues. The germline V gene encodes CDR1 SQVTM and CDR2 ANQGSEA. The CDR3 sequence is CSVEDPGDYNEQFF.

This chain links TRBV6-5 with TRBJ2-7; TCRdb names TRBD2, which stays unverified in the absence of DNA. The germline V gene encodes CDR1 MNHEY and CDR2 SVGAGI. The CDR3 length is 16 residues. This chain's CDR3 is CASSYGGGSTSYEQYF.